The clone carrying this TCR beta chain was counted between two and nine times. Its specificity is unknown. A second PCR of about 7 to 12 cycles used a sample-barcoded 5' primer and a J-beta primer mix. Every molecule of cDNA carried a tag from a template-switch adaptor with 12 random nucleotides. A single record per CDR3 protein comes from TCRdb applying MiXCR to the 5' RACE reads. Here the sample spans about 940,000 distinct CDR3 sequences, roughly 43% being singletons. The sample originates from a study of blood T cells in healthy people across ages. The CDR3 spans 15 residues. V lost 1 base to trimming and J lost 1 base, with 13 bases between them. Per germline, CDR1 SQVTM and CDR2 ANQGSEA. The study, taken as a whole, reports: In these data, TCR beta diversity tracked strongly with naive T cell percentage.

The chain has TRBV29-1 and TRBJ1-1; D uncertain. The TCR comes from a man aged 30 to 45 in good health. Specimen: blood. CDR3 DNA sequence: TGCAGCGTTGAAGGCCAGAGGGCCGGGAACACTGAAGCTTTCTTT. Its translation: CSVEGQRAGNTEAFF.